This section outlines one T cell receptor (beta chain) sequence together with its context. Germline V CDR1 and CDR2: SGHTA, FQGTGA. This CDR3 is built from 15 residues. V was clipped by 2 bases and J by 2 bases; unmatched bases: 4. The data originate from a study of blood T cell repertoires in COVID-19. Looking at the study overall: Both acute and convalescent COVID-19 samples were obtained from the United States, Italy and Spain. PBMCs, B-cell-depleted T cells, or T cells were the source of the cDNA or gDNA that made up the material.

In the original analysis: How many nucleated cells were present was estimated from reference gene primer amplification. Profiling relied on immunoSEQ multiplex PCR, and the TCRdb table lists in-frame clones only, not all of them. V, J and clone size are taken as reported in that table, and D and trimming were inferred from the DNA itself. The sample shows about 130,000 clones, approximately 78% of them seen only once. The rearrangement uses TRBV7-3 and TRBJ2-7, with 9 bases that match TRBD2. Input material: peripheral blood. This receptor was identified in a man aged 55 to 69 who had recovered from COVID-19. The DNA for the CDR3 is TGTGCCAGCAGCTTAGTAGCGGGAGATCCCTACGAGCAGTACTTC. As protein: CASSLVAGDPYEQYF.